This T cell receptor (beta chain) comes out of a study of blood T cell repertoires in COVID-19. Looking at the study overall: Donors in the United States, Italy and Spain gave samples during acute or convalescent COVID-19. The cDNA or gDNA used as material had been derived from T cells, B-cell-depleted T cells, or PBMCs.

Profiling relied on immunoSEQ multiplex PCR, and the TCRdb table lists in-frame clones only, not all of them. The sample gives 130,000 to 150,000 clones, 75% to 85% of which show up once; roughly 8.3% is in the top ten. V was pared by 6 bases and J by 6 bases, with 13 bases between. The CDR3 is 13 amino acids. Sequenced: peripheral blood. This TCR was sampled from a human donor with acute or convalescent COVID-19. The donor label of this sample is uncertain. This chain uses TRBV12-3 or TRBV12-4 with TRBJ2-3; D not resolved. The CDR3 sequence is CASRLTPRDTQYF. The CDR3 coding sequence is TGTGCCAGCAGACTTACCCCGCGTGATACGCAGTATTTT.